These 4 T cell receptor beta chains came from one sample sequenced in a study of prognosis after radiotherapy for stage I lung cancer (dated by TCRdb to the early 2020s). Sequencer: Illumina HiSeq 3000. Two rounds of multiplex PCR were performed to amplify the TCR beta CDR3 region from genomic DNA. In the first PCR round, primers specific to each TRBV and TRBJ gene were used, and the primer sequences were filed in Chinese patent CN105087789A. TCRdb passed the public sequencing reads through fastp at Q25 and MiXCR, retaining productive beta sequences. Every distinct CDR3 protein forms one entry, paired with its most common genes and DNA. The sample table records roughly 14,000 distinct CDR3 sequences; approximately 30% of these occur just once. The ten largest clonotypes hold 25% to 30% of the sample. The sample was PBMCs, taken before or after stereotactic body radiation therapy (not recorded which). These receptors all stem from a donor over 45 with non-small cell lung cancer.

This clonotype has at least ten counts. The rearrangement uses TRBV7-6 and TRBJ2-3, with 7 bases aligning to TRBD2. Trimming cost V 3 bases and J 5 bases; bases outside gene matches: 11. This CDR3 has 16 amino acids. Germline lookup yields CDR1 SGHVS and CDR2 FNYEAQ. CDR3 coding DNA: TGTGCCAGCAGCTTTCAGACTAGCCCCCTTGGAGATACGCAGTATTTT. This gives the protein CASSFQTSPLGDTQYF.

Within the sample, this clonotype is medium-sized. This sequence joins TRBV5-1 and TRBJ2-2; D uncertain. The V gene lost 4 bases and the J gene lost 6 bases, with 7 bases spanning the gap. The CDR3 is made up of 12 amino acids. Germline V lookup: CDR1 SGHRS, CDR2 YFSETQ. The CDR3 DNA reads TGCGCCAGCAGCGATCTAGCCGGGGAGCTGTTTTTT. Translated, it gives CASSDLAGELFF.

This clonotype ranks as medium-sized. The chain couples TRBV6-1 to TRBJ1-5, with 8 positions matching TRBD1. The CDR3 totals 15 residues. From germline, CDR1 is MNHNS and CDR2 SASEGT. V lost 6 bases and J lost 4; bases outside the gene matches: 8. CDR3 sequence reads: CASSGTGGPNQPQHF. In nucleotides, the CDR3 is TGTGCCAGCAGCGGAACAGGGGGACCTAATCAGCCCCAGCATTTT.

By sample share, this clonotype is medium-sized. V is TRBV20-1 and J is TRBJ2-1, with D unresolved. The CDR3 sequence is 16 residues long. CDR1 is DFQATT, CDR2 SNEGSKA, per germline (reference sequence). Trimming removed 0 bases at V and 8 bases at J, with 20 bases between. CDR3 sequence reads: CSARDLSRIRLHEQFF. The DNA of the CDR3 is TGCAGTGCTAGAGATTTGAGTCGTATACGCCTGCATGAGCAGTTCTTC.